This paragraph reports one T cell receptor (beta chain). Its specificity is unknown. This sample includes further DNA sequences coding for the same CDR3. This sample was included in a study of shared clonotypes between healthy human individuals. Study results and caveats: Clonotypes that were shared across four donors made up around 5% of naive CD4 clonotypes.

Among the donors, all were Caucasian adults who lived in Nashville, Tennessee. CDR1 LNHDA and CDR2 SQIVND come from the germline V gene (reference sequence). The CDR3 length is 14 residues. V dropped 4 bases and J dropped 7; count of bases not matched to a gene: 4. The method was immunoSEQ multiplex PCR; TCRdb's version includes in-frame clones alone and lacks a portion of them. The sample shows 700,000 or so clones, more than 70% of them seen only once. This TCR came from a woman aged 25 to 39 in good health. What was sequenced was memory CD4+ T cells sorted from blood. Sample subset: CD45RA-negative fraction. V and J are TRBV19 and TRBJ1-5; 10 bases line up with TRBD1. The CDR3 sequence: CASSTTGGEQPQHF. The DNA for the CDR3 is TGTGCCAGTAGTACGACAGGGGGCGAGCAGCCCCAGCATTTT.